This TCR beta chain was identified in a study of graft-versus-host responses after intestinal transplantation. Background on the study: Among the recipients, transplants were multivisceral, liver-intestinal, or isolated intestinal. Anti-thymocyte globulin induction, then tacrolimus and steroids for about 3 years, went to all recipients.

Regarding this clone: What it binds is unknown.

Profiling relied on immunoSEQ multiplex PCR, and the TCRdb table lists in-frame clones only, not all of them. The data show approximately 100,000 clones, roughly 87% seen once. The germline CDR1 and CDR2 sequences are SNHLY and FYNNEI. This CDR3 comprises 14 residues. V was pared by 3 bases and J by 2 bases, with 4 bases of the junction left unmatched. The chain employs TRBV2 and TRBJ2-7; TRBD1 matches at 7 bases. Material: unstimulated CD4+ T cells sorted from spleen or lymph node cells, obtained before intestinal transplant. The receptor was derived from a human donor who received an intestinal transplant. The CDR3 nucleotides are TGTGCCAGCAGTGAGGCAGGGGGACCCTACGAGCAGTACTTC. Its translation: CASSEAGGPYEQYF.